This T cell receptor beta chain is from a study of cytomegalovirus exposure and HLA in healthy donors. Trimming removed 1 base at V and 0 bases at J, with 9 bases between. Germline V gene lookup returns CDR1 MGHRA and CDR2 YSYEKL. The CDR3 is 15 residues long. Points from the study as a whole: Cytomegalovirus-associated TCR beta chains were listed, numbering 150 to 200. Usually a TCR sequence was rare, but some public TCRs were found in many donors.

Libraries were prepared by immunoSEQ multiplex PCR; TCRdb keeps only in-frame clonotypes and omits some of them. This table holds nearly 200,000 clones, roughly 88% found once. In the case of this clone: Antigen unknown.

This sequence joins TRBV4-1 and TRBJ1-1; D is uncertain. Source material: PBMCs. The origin of this receptor is a woman aged 25 to 39 in good health and CMV-seropositive. CDR3 sequence: CASSQAGSVNTEAFF. Written as DNA, the CDR3 is TGCGCCAGCAGCCAAGCGGGGTCGGTGAACACTGAAGCTTTCTTT.